A single TCR beta chain is shown here with its context. The antigen remains undetermined. Primers: 60 Vbeta forward and 13 Jbeta reverse. This table comes from immunoSEQ multiplex PCR, and its TCRdb copy is limited to in-frame clones, with some not included. In the table there are roughly 120,000 clones, about 81% of which are singletons. These data belong to a study of cytomegalovirus exposure and HLA in healthy donors. Trimming pared 0 bases from V and 0 bases from J, leaving 13 bases between. This CDR3 has 17 residues. Germline V gene sequence: CDR1 SGDLS, CDR2 YYNGEE. Study observations and caveats: In vitro, three CMV-associated chains proved specific for CMV antigens.

The TCR comes from a woman in her 30s in good health and CMV-seronegative. The chain couples TRBV9 to TRBJ1-3; D is possibly TRBD1 (5 bases). The specimen was PBMCs. In DNA, the CDR3 is TGTGCCAGCAGCGTAGACCCGGGACTGAACTCTGGAAACACCATATATTTT. Its translation: CASSVDPGLNSGNTIYF.